A selection of T cell receptor beta chains follows, all from one sample in a study of blood T cell repertoires in COVID-19. The method was immunoSEQ multiplex PCR; TCRdb's version includes in-frame clones alone and lacks a portion of them. The data hold 250,000 to 350,000 clones, with roughly 90% observed a single time. The specimen sequenced was peripheral blood. The receptors shown here come from a woman aged 30 to 39 with COVID-19, enrolled during active disease. Both conserved end residues are part of each CDR3. A D gene is named only where the DNA matches it firmly. Expanded clones get a size class; other rows say once, few or many, or leave the size out.

d_gene: TRBD1
j_gene: TRBJ2-7
abundance: many
v_gene: TRBV2
CDR3aa: CASSLDRGEQYF
CDR3nt: TGTGCCAGCAGTTTGGACAGGGGCGAGCAGTACTTC

d_gene: -
j_gene: TRBJ2-7
abundance: -
v_gene: TRBV15
CDR3aa: CATSRVSPGVDEQYF
CDR3nt: TGTGCCACCAGCAGAGTCTCACCCGGAGTAGACGAGCAGTACTTC

d_gene: -
j_gene: TRBJ1-2
abundance: -
v_gene: TRBV19
CDR3aa: CASSGSYGYTF
CDR3nt: TGTGCCAGTAGCGGGAGCTATGGCTACACCTTC

d_gene: TRBD2
j_gene: TRBJ2-7
abundance: once
v_gene: TRBV7-9
CDR3aa: CASEGLAGSGYEQYF
CDR3nt: TGTGCCAGCGAGGGACTAGCGGGTTCGGGGTACGAGCAGTACTTC

d_gene: -
j_gene: TRBJ1-5
abundance: -
v_gene: TRBV18
CDR3aa: CASSPDRNQPQHF
CDR3nt: TGTGCCAGCTCGCCTGACAGGAATCAGCCCCAGCATTTT

d_gene: TRBD2
j_gene: TRBJ2-2
abundance: -
v_gene: TRBV7-8
CDR3aa: CASSASGSPITGELFF
CDR3nt: TGTGCCAGCAGCGCTAGCGGGAGCCCCATCACCGGGGAGCTGTTTTTT

d_gene: -
j_gene: TRBJ1-3
abundance: -
v_gene: TRBV5-5
CDR3aa: CASSLSQVSGNTIYF
CDR3nt: TGTGCCAGCAGCCTATCACAGGTCTCTGGAAACACCATATATTTT

d_gene: TRBD1
j_gene: TRBJ1-6
abundance: -
v_gene: TRBV18
CDR3aa: CASSPLGQGFESPLHF
CDR3nt: TGTGCCAGCTCACCACTGGGACAGGGTTTTGAATCACCCCTCCACTTT

d_gene: -
j_gene: TRBJ2-2
abundance: -
v_gene: TRBV6-5
CDR3aa: CASSYYRGGTGELFF
CDR3nt: TGTGCCAGCAGTTATTACAGGGGAGGCACCGGGGAGCTGTTTTTT

d_gene: TRBD1
j_gene: TRBJ1-5
abundance: -
v_gene: TRBV11-2
CDR3aa: CASSQGTDQPQHF
CDR3nt: TGTGCCAGCAGCCAAGGGACAGATCAGCCCCAGCATTTT

d_gene: TRBD2
j_gene: TRBJ2-6
abundance: -
v_gene: TRBV30
CDR3aa: CAWRTGGYSGANVLTF
CDR3nt: TGTGCCTGGAGGACGGGAGGTTACTCTGGGGCCAACGTCCTGACTTTC

d_gene: -
j_gene: TRBJ1-3
abundance: -
v_gene: TRBV5-8
CDR3aa: CASSFARNTIYF
CDR3nt: TGTGCCAGCAGCTTTGCGAGAAACACCATATATTTT

d_gene: -
j_gene: TRBJ2-3
abundance: -
v_gene: TRBV10-2
CDR3aa: CASSESTGFYSTDTQYF
CDR3nt: TGCGCCAGCAGTGAGTCGACTGGCTTTTATTCCACAGATACGCAGTATTTT

d_gene: -
j_gene: TRBJ1-3
abundance: -
v_gene: TRBV12-5
CDR3aa: CASGLVGAGGNTIYF
CDR3nt: TGTGCTAGTGGCTTGGTTGGGGCAGGAGGAAACACCATATATTTT

d_gene: TRBD1
j_gene: TRBJ1-2
abundance: few
v_gene: TRBV9
CDR3aa: CASSNQGAYGYTF
CDR3nt: TGTGCCAGCAGCAACCAGGGGGCCTATGGCTACACCTTC

d_gene: -
j_gene: TRBJ2-1
abundance: -
v_gene: TRBV30
CDR3aa: CAWEWTAGDEQFF
CDR3nt: TGTGCCTGGGAGTGGACAGCCGGCGATGAGCAGTTCTTC

d_gene: TRBD2
j_gene: TRBJ2-1
abundance: -
v_gene: TRBV29-1
CDR3aa: CSAPPRLAGANNEQFF
CDR3nt: TGCAGCGCTCCCCCAAGACTAGCGGGAGCGAACAATGAGCAGTTCTTC

d_gene: -
j_gene: TRBJ1-1
abundance: many
v_gene: TRBV2
CDR3aa: CASLKGGRRTEAFF
CDR3nt: TGTGCCAGCCTAAAAGGAGGCCGAAGGACTGAAGCTTTCTTT

d_gene: -
j_gene: TRBJ2-1
abundance: -
v_gene: TRBV19
CDR3aa: CASRYAGSEQFF
CDR3nt: TGTGCCAGTAGATACGCGGGCTCTGAGCAGTTCTTC

d_gene: TRBD2
j_gene: TRBJ2-7
abundance: -
v_gene: TRBV27
CDR3aa: CASSSSGTSGSYEQYF
CDR3nt: TGTGCCAGCAGTTCATCCGGGACTAGCGGGTCCTACGAGCAGTACTTC

d_gene: TRBD1
j_gene: TRBJ2-7
abundance: few
v_gene: TRBV5-4
CDR3aa: CASSYSTGIDPREQYF
CDR3nt: TGTGCCAGCAGCTACTCGACAGGGATTGATCCGCGAGAGCAGTACTTC

d_gene: TRBD2
j_gene: TRBJ2-3
abundance: -
v_gene: TRBV28
CDR3aa: CASSLTGRRGTDTQYF
CDR3nt: TGTGCCAGCAGTTTAACCGGGAGGAGGGGCACAGATACGCAGTATTTT

d_gene: -
j_gene: TRBJ2-5
abundance: -
v_gene: TRBV24-1
CDR3aa: CATSDPTSGLETQYF
CDR3nt: TGTGCCACCAGTGATCCGACTAGTGGGTTGGAGACCCAGTACTTC

d_gene: -
j_gene: TRBJ1-2
abundance: -
v_gene: TRBV28
CDR3aa: CASSSAGDGYTF
CDR3nt: TGTGCCAGCAGTTCGGCAGGGGATGGCTACACCTTC

d_gene: TRBD2
j_gene: TRBJ2-2
abundance: -
v_gene: TRBV5-1
CDR3aa: CASSQTSGSSGELFF
CDR3nt: TGCGCCAGCAGCCAGACTAGCGGGAGTTCCGGGGAGCTGTTTTTT

d_gene: -
j_gene: TRBJ2-1
abundance: -
v_gene: TRBV27
CDR3aa: CASSPRGSGHRDAEQFF
CDR3nt: TGTGCCAGCAGTCCCCGGGGGAGCGGACACCGGGACGCGGAGCAGTTCTTC

d_gene: TRBD1
j_gene: TRBJ1-2
abundance: -
v_gene: TRBV6-5
CDR3aa: CASSYGTGRSGYTF
CDR3nt: TGTGCCAGCAGTTACGGGACAGGGAGGTCAGGCTACACCTTC

d_gene: TRBD2
j_gene: TRBJ2-1
abundance: -
v_gene: TRBV2
CDR3aa: CASSRPGRNHEQFF
CDR3nt: TGTGCCAGCAGTCGACCCGGGAGGAACCATGAGCAGTTCTTC

d_gene: TRBD2
j_gene: TRBJ2-5
abundance: -
v_gene: TRBV28
CDR3aa: CASSLGLAGGQETQYF
CDR3nt: TGTGCCAGCAGCCTCGGACTAGCGGGAGGGCAAGAGACCCAGTACTTC

d_gene: -
j_gene: TRBJ1-1
abundance: -
v_gene: TRBV12-5
CDR3aa: CASGLDGTEAFF
CDR3nt: TGTGCTAGTGGTTTGGACGGCACTGAAGCTTTCTTT

d_gene: TRBD1
j_gene: TRBJ2-1
abundance: once
v_gene: TRBV19
CDR3aa: CASSDRGGYNEQFF
CDR3nt: TGTGCCAGTAGCGACAGGGGCGGATACAATGAGCAGTTCTTC

d_gene: TRBD1
j_gene: TRBJ1-5
abundance: -
v_gene: TRBV6-5
CDR3aa: CASSYLQGSQPQHF
CDR3nt: TGTGCCAGCAGTTACCTACAGGGGAGCCAGCCCCAGCATTTT

d_gene: TRBD1
j_gene: TRBJ1-2
abundance: -
v_gene: TRBV28
CDR3aa: CASSLRGLYGYTF
CDR3nt: TGTGCCAGCAGTTTGAGGGGGCTCTATGGCTACACCTTC

d_gene: TRBD2
j_gene: TRBJ2-5
abundance: -
v_gene: TRBV7-2
CDR3aa: CASSLGLAGGPGLGETQYF
CDR3nt: TGTGCCAGCAGCTTGGGGCTAGCGGGAGGGCCGGGCTTAGGGGAGACCCAGTACTTC

d_gene: TRBD1
j_gene: TRBJ1-1
abundance: -
v_gene: TRBV29-1
CDR3aa: CSVDGTGSDTEAFF
CDR3nt: TGCAGCGTTGATGGGACAGGGTCTGACACTGAAGCTTTCTTT

d_gene: TRBD1
j_gene: TRBJ2-7
abundance: once
v_gene: TRBV11-3
CDR3aa: CASSIGTGAYEQYF
CDR3nt: TGTGCCAGCAGCATTGGGACAGGGGCCTACGAGCAGTACTTC

d_gene: -
j_gene: TRBJ2-3
abundance: medium-sized
v_gene: TRBV27
CDR3aa: CASSLDGFSGTDTQYF
CDR3nt: TGTGCCAGCAGTTTGGACGGGTTTAGCGGCACAGATACGCAGTATTTT

d_gene: -
j_gene: TRBJ1-2
abundance: -
v_gene: TRBV19
CDR3aa: CASSIFTRGRANYGYTF
CDR3nt: TGTGCCAGTAGTATATTCACCCGAGGCAGAGCTAACTATGGCTACACCTTC

d_gene: -
j_gene: TRBJ2-7
abundance: -
v_gene: TRBV19
CDR3aa: CASSEQGSYEQYF
CDR3nt: TGTGCCAGTAGTGAACAGGGTTCCTACGAGCAGTACTTC

d_gene: TRBD1
j_gene: TRBJ2-7
abundance: -
v_gene: TRBV10-1
CDR3aa: CASSDTGTGSYEQYF
CDR3nt: TGCGCCAGCAGTGACACCGGGACAGGCTCCTACGAGCAGTACTTC

d_gene: TRBD1
j_gene: TRBJ1-1
abundance: -
v_gene: TRBV19
CDR3aa: CASTGTAEAFF
CDR3nt: TGTGCCAGCACAGGGACAGCTGAAGCTTTCTTT

d_gene: -
j_gene: TRBJ1-2
abundance: -
v_gene: TRBV7-9
CDR3aa: CASSEQDYGYTF
CDR3nt: TGTGCCAGCAGCGAACAGGATTATGGCTACACCTTC

d_gene: TRBD1
j_gene: TRBJ1-1
abundance: -
v_gene: TRBV6-2/TRBV6-3
CDR3aa: CASSPPDRVSEAFF
CDR3nt: TGTGCCAGCAGCCCACCCGACAGGGTATCTGAAGCTTTCTTT

d_gene: TRBD1
j_gene: TRBJ1-1
abundance: -
v_gene: TRBV11-1
CDR3aa: CASSPRTGDTEAFF
CDR3nt: TGTGCCAGCAGCCCACGGACAGGAGACACTGAAGCTTTCTTT

d_gene: -
j_gene: TRBJ1-1
abundance: -
v_gene: TRBV13
CDR3aa: CASSFGGGNTEAFF
CDR3nt: TGTGCCAGCAGCTTCGGGGGAGGGAACACTGAAGCTTTCTTT

d_gene: TRBD1
j_gene: TRBJ1-2
abundance: -
v_gene: TRBV27
CDR3aa: CASSPADRDYGYTF
CDR3nt: TGTGCCAGCAGCCCCGCGGACAGGGACTATGGCTACACCTTC

d_gene: -
j_gene: TRBJ1-2
abundance: -
v_gene: TRBV28
CDR3aa: CASSPQGGGVANYGYTF
CDR3nt: TGTGCCAGCAGTCCCCAGGGAGGGGGTGTAGCTAACTATGGCTACACCTTC

d_gene: TRBD1
j_gene: TRBJ1-3
abundance: -
v_gene: TRBV28
CDR3aa: CASGRQGAVSGNTIYF
CDR3nt: TGTGCCAGCGGCCGACAGGGGGCAGTCTCTGGAAACACCATATATTTT

d_gene: TRBD2
j_gene: TRBJ2-2
abundance: -
v_gene: TRBV6-5
CDR3aa: CASSWAGVGTGELFF
CDR3nt: TGTGCCAGCAGCTGGGCGGGAGTGGGCACCGGGGAGCTGTTTTTT

d_gene: -
j_gene: TRBJ2-5
abundance: -
v_gene: TRBV5-1
CDR3aa: CASSLRDQETQYF
CDR3nt: TGCGCCAGCAGCTTGCGAGACCAAGAGACCCAGTACTTC

d_gene: -
j_gene: TRBJ1-1
abundance: -
v_gene: TRBV7-7
CDR3aa: CASSFREGVSTEAFF
CDR3nt: TGTGCCAGCAGCTTCCGGGAGGGGGTAAGCACTGAAGCTTTCTTT

d_gene: -
j_gene: TRBJ1-5
abundance: -
v_gene: TRBV10-3
CDR3aa: CAISESSPFGSNQPQHF
CDR3nt: TGTGCCATCAGTGAGTCGAGTCCGTTCGGGAGCAATCAGCCCCAGCATTTT

d_gene: -
j_gene: TRBJ1-5
abundance: -
v_gene: TRBV20-1
CDR3aa: CSASPIMGGALGGSNQPQHF
CDR3nt: TGCAGTGCTAGTCCCATAATGGGGGGAGCCTTGGGTGGAAGCAATCAGCCCCAGCATTTT

d_gene: -
j_gene: TRBJ2-7
abundance: -
v_gene: TRBV19
CDR3aa: CASSILRDSYEQYF
CDR3nt: TGTGCCAGTAGTATCCTCAGGGACTCCTACGAGCAGTACTTC

d_gene: TRBD2
j_gene: TRBJ2-1
abundance: -
v_gene: TRBV5-1
CDR3aa: CASNELAGGNHNEQFF
CDR3nt: TGCGCCAGCAACGAACTAGCGGGAGGAAACCACAATGAGCAGTTCTTC